Following are 9 T cell receptor beta chains from one sample sequenced in a study of blood T cell repertoires in COVID-19. Sequencing used immunoSEQ multiplex PCR; TCRdb keeps in-frame clones, though not all of them. The data hold 250,000 or so clones, with 65% to 90% observed a single time. Sequencing used peripheral blood. These receptors all come from a woman aged 65 to 85 with acute or convalescent COVID-19.

The sample holds a few counts of this clone. The chain has TRBV27 and TRBJ2-3; possible D gene TRBD1, 6 bases. The CDR3 spans 15 residues. CDR1 is MNHEY, CDR2 SMNVEV, per germline (reference sequence). V lost 8 bases to trimming and J lost 3 bases, with 18 bases between them. CDR3 in amino acids: CASGWLGQSTDTQYF. CDR3 nucleotide sequence: TGTGCCAGCGGGTGGTTGGGACAAAGTACAGATACGCAGTATTTT.

The chain uses TRBV28 and TRBJ1-1, with TRBD1 matching 9 bases. The CDR3 is made up of 14 amino acids. Looked up from germline, CDR1 is MDHEN and CDR2 is SYDVKM. Trimming cost V 6 bases and J 5 bases; bases outside gene matches: 7. The CDR3 DNA is TGTGCCAGCAGGCCCGGGACAGGGCAAACTGAAGCTTTCTTT. It is translated as CASRPGTGQTEAFF. The full variable domain, with the rest looked up from reference TRBV28 and TRBJ1-1, is DVKVTQSSRYLVKRTGEKVFLECVQDMDHENMFWYRQDPGLGLRLIYFSYDVKMKEKGDIPEGYSVSREKKERFSLILESASTNQTSMYLCASRPGTGQTEAFFGQGTRLTVV.

The chain is built from TRBV30 and TRBJ2-3, with TRBD2 identical over 8 bases. Germline V gene sequence: CDR1 GTSNPN, CDR2 SVGIG (reference sequence). The CDR3 has 15 amino acids. The J segment lost 2 bases and the V segment lost 6 bases, leaving 10 bases of the junction unmatched. CDR3 coding DNA: TGTGCCTGCGACAAGCGGGGGCCCCCCACAGATACGCAGTATTTT. This sequence encodes CACDKRGPPTDTQYF.

This chain connects TRBV7-9 to TRBJ1-6; 9 nucleotides agree with TRBD1. This CDR3 region has 15 residues. With V trimmed by 8 bases and J by 7 bases, 9 bases remained unmatched. Germline V gene data show CDR1 as SEHNR and CDR2 as FQNEAQ (reference sequence). The CDR3 loop is CASGTGNSGNSPLHF. In nucleotides, the CDR3 is TGTGCCAGCGGGACAGGGAATTCGGGGAATTCACCCCTCCACTTT.

The CDR3 reads CASSVPGAMGQFF. CDR3 nucleotide sequence: TGTGCCAGCAGCGTACCGGGAGCAATGGGGCAGTTCTTC. The chain couples TRBV9 to TRBJ2-1; possibly TRBD2 for D (6 bases). Per germline, CDR1 SGDLS and CDR2 YYNGEE. V lost 1 base and J lost 12, with 14 bases in between. This CDR3 comprises 13 residues.

DNA for the CDR3: TGTGCCAGCAGCCCGCAACTAGCGGGGTGGGCGGGCGAGACCCAGTACTTC. Residues: CASSPQLAGWAGETQYF. The V and J genes are TRBV9 and TRBJ2-5, with TRBD2 matching 10 bases. Germline CDR1 and CDR2: SGDLS and YYNGEE. The CDR3 has 17 residues. Germline trimming cut 4 bases from V and 5 bases from J; bases unmatched to any gene: 14.

At least ten counts were recorded for this clone. The chain combines TRBV2 with TRBJ1-2; D is possibly TRBD1 (6 bases). The V end was cut by 4 bases, the J end by 10 bases, with 10 bases between. CDR1 is SNHLY, CDR2 FYNNEI, per germline. The CDR3 length is 11 residues. CDR3 residues: CASSGGGDYTF. Here the CDR3 DNA reads TGTGCCAGCAGTGGAGGGGGGGACTACACCTTC.

In DNA, the CDR3 is TGTGCCAGCTCCGGTTCCCTAAACTATGGCTACACCTTC. It specifies CASSGSLNYGYTF. The chain joins TRBV11-2 to TRBJ1-2; D ambiguous. The CDR3 covers 13 residues. Trimming took off 8 bases at V and 2 bases at J, with 12 bases between the two ends. Germline loops: CDR1 SGHAT, CDR2 FQNNGV.

J is TRBJ2-2 and V is TRBV2; D call uncertain. CDR3 length equals 11 residues. Germline V gene data show CDR1 as SNHLY and CDR2 as FYNNEI. The V and J ends lost 7 bases and 7 bases respectively, with 7 bases between them. The CDR3 here is CASMQLGELFF. CDR3 in DNA: TGTGCCAGCATGCAACTCGGGGAGCTGTTTTTT.